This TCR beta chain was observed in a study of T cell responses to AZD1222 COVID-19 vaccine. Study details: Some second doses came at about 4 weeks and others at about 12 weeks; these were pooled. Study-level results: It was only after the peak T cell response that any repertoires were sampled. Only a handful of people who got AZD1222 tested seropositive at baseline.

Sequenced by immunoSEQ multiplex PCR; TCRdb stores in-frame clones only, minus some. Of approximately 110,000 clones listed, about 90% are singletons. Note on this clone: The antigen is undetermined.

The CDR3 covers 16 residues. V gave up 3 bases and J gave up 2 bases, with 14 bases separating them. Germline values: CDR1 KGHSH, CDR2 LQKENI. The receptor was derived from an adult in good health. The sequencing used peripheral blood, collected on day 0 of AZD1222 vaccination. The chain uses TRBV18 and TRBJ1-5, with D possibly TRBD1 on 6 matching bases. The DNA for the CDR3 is TGTGCCAGCTCACCTACCGGGACATCTGGCAATCAGCCCCAGCATTTT. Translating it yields CASSPTGTSGNQPQHF.